The clone carrying this T cell receptor beta chain appeared many times. Its antigen remains unidentified. The patients chosen for sequencing had shown expansion of CD8+CD57+ cells (detected by flow cytometry). No therapy had been given to the patients at the time of blood sampling. Genomic DNA provided the template from which TCR beta VDJ and CDR3 profiles were obtained. TCRdb reprocessed the reads via MiXCR and lists one record per CDR3 protein. The sample includes under 200,000 distinct CDR3 sequences, about 45% of them seen just once. These data originate in a study of CD8+CD57+ T cells in acquired aplastic anemia. General study results and limits: Simpson's diversity of CD8+ cells was not significantly different in patients compared with controls.

Sequences were obtained from sorted CD4+, CD8+, or CD8+CD57+ T cells (not recorded which) from PBMCs. This TCR derives from a human donor with aplastic anemia.

In DNA, the CDR3 is TGTGCCACCTCTCCGACTAGGGGATACGAGCAGTACTTC. Translated: CATSPTRGYEQYF. The chain has TRBV15 and TRBJ2-7; D is possibly TRBD2 (6 bases). Germline CDR1 reads LNHNV; CDR2 reads YYDKDF (reference sequence). V lost 8 bases and J lost 4, with 15 bases in between. This CDR3 has 13 amino acids.